Each of the 5 T cell receptor beta chains below was sequenced from the same sample in a study of T-cell memory formation after mild COVID-19. TCRdb independently ran MiXCR on the 5' RACE reads; one entry per CDR3 protein. The table has 260,000 or so distinct CDR3 sequences, 16% seen once; the top ten hold roughly a fifth. The sequencing sample was made of PBMCs or a T cell subset sorted from them (not recorded which). The receptors originated from a man between 18 and 35 years old who had mild COVID-19 (a few samples of this study predate the infection). Cell type and time point are not known.

This clonotype was observed a handful of times. The chain is built from TRBV27 and TRBJ2-2; D remains unclear. This CDR3 region has 14 residues. CDR1 is MNHEY, CDR2 SMNVEV, per germline (reference sequence). V was shortened by 10 bases and J by 3 bases, with 15 bases between the two germline ends. The CDR3 protein is CATSYIGYTGELFF. The DNA of the CDR3 is TGTGCCACTTCGTACATAGGGTACACCGGGGAGCTGTTTTTT.

V gene TRBV6-5 combines with J gene TRBJ1-1; 7 bases are a match to TRBD1. Germline V CDR1 and CDR2: MNHEY, SVGAGI. The CDR3 sequence is 15 residues long. The V segment lost 2 bases and the J segment 4 bases; nucleotides outside the gene matches: 7. CDR3 bases: TGTGCCAGCAGTTACGGCGGGACAGCTAGCACTGAAGCTTTCTTT. Its translation: CASSYGGTASTEAFF.

The V gene is TRBV7-2, the J gene TRBJ2-3; D is uncertain. V lost 3 bases, J lost 4 bases, and 14 bases lay in between. CDR3 length: 15 residues. CDR1 and CDR2 from the germline V gene are SGHTA and FQGNSA. CDR3 amino acids: CASSLGLFSPDTQYF. In nucleotides, the CDR3 is TGTGCCAGCAGCTTGGGTCTCTTTAGCCCAGATACGCAGTATTTT.

This clonotype has ten or more counts. The chain joins TRBV27 to TRBJ2-5, with D perhaps matching TRBD1 or TRBD2 (5 bases each). The V end was cut by 5 bases, the J end by 0 bases, with 10 bases between. Per the germline V gene, CDR1 is MNHEY and CDR2 is SMNVEV (reference sequence). The CDR3 has 14 residues. DNA of the CDR3: TGTGCCAGCAGTCAATGGGGGTACCAAGAGACCCAGTACTTC. This codes for CASSQWGYQETQYF.

The chain employs TRBV12-3 or TRBV12-4 and TRBJ2-5; the D is unclear. Trimming removed 7 bases at V and 6 bases at J, with 18 bases between. The CDR3 loop spans 14 amino acids. The CDR3 is CASTLGSGLKTQYF. CDR3 nucleotides: TGTGCCAGCACCCTTGGATCGGGCTTAAAGACCCAGTACTTC.